These T cell receptor beta chains were read from a single sample in a study of blood T cell repertoires in COVID-19. TCRdb's copy holds only in-frame clones and misses some; the assay was immunoSEQ multiplex PCR. The profile shows roughly 68,000 clones, approximately 91% of them singletons. The sample consisted of peripheral blood. The receptor source for this set is a man over 45 with acute or convalescent COVID-19. CDR3s include the opening cysteine and the closing phenylalanine or tryptophan. D genes are given only for firm matches. Clone size appears in some rows only: once, few, many, or a class for an expanded clone.

clone_size j_call d_call v_call cdr3_length cdr3_nt cdr3_aa
- TRBJ1-2 - TRBV7-9 13 TGTGCCAGCAGTCCCGGGGGGCGCGATGGCTACACCTTC CASSPGGRDGYTF
- TRBJ2-5 - TRBV6-5 15 TGTGCCAGCACCGACACTCCAGAATACCAAGAGACCCAGTACTTC CASTDTPEYQETQYF
- TRBJ2-3 TRBD1 TRBV9 16 TGTGCCAGCAGCCCGCGGACAGGGGAGGGCACAGATACGCAGTATTTT CASSPRTGEGTDTQYF
- TRBJ1-1 TRBD1 TRBV5-1 15 TGCGCCAGCAGGGCCTCCGGGACAGGGTGGGCTGAAGCTTTCTTT CASRASGTGWAEAFF
- TRBJ2-1 TRBD1 TRBV5-1 16 TGCGCCAGCAGCTTGTTTCAGGGGGCAGGGGGCAATGAGCAGTTCTTC CASSLFQGAGGNEQFF
- TRBJ2-6 - TRBV13 14 TGTGCCAGCAGCCCTTATACTGGGGCCAACGTCCTGACTTTC CASSPYTGANVLTF
- TRBJ1-4 - TRBV13 14 TGTGCCAGCAGCCTCAGGGAATCTAATGAAAAACTGTTTTTT CASSLRESNEKLFF
- TRBJ2-7 - TRBV7-2 14 TGTGCCAGCAGCTGGACTGGTACATCCTACGAGCAGTACTTC CASSWTGTSYEQYF
- TRBJ2-7 TRBD1 TRBV6-6 11 TGTGCCAGCGCACAGGGGTACGAGCAGTACTTC CASAQGYEQYF
- TRBJ1-3 - TRBV5-4 17 TGTGCCAGCAGCCTTGGGGGGGAGATGAGCTCTGGAAACACCATATATTTT CASSLGGEMSSGNTIYF
- TRBJ1-4 - TRBV19 13 TGTGCCAGTAGTCGCAGGGATACGGAAAAACTGTTTTTT CASSRRDTEKLFF
once TRBJ2-1 TRBD1 TRBV2 15 TGTGCCAGCAGCCCCTCGGGACAGCGCTACAATGAGCAGTTCTTC CASSPSGQRYNEQFF
- TRBJ2-5 TRBD1 TRBV5-4 16 TGTGCCAGCAGCCAGGAAGCGTCCGGGACAGAGGAGACCCAGTACTTC CASSQEASGTEETQYF
- TRBJ2-2 - TRBV3-1/TRBV3-2 14 TGTGCCAGCAGCCCCTTCCGCAGCACCGGGGAGCTGTTTTTT CASSPFRSTGELFF
few TRBJ2-2 - TRBV12-3/TRBV12-4 13 TGTGCCAGCAGTTCCCGGGGCACCGGGGAGCTGTTTTTT CASSSRGTGELFF
once TRBJ2-7 - TRBV30 13 TGTGCCTGGAGCAGGCAGGTGGGCTACGAGCAGTACTTC CAWSRQVGYEQYF
- TRBJ1-2 - TRBV29-1 13 TGCAGCGTTGAGGCAGGAACTAACTATGGCTACACCTTC CSVEAGTNYGYTF
- TRBJ2-5 TRBD2 TRBV7-3 16 TGTGCCAGCAGCCCCAGCGGGGGGGCATCGTTCGAGACCCAGTACTTC CASSPSGGASFETQYF
- TRBJ2-1 - TRBV29-1 13 TGCAGCGTAAGGGACAAAAACTACAATGAGCAGTTCTTC CSVRDKNYNEQFF
- TRBJ2-3 - TRBV24-1 13 TGTGCCACCAGTGATTTTGCGGGGCTCGCGCAGTATTTT CATSDFAGLAQYF
once TRBJ2-7 TRBD2 TRBV5-1 17 TGCGCCAGCAGCTTGGTGATAGCGGGGGGGCCAGGAAACGAGCAGTACTTC CASSLVIAGGPGNEQYF
- TRBJ1-3 - TRBV12-3/TRBV12-4 12 TGTGCCAGCAGTTTTACACGTAACACCATATATTTT CASSFTRNTIYF
- TRBJ2-7 - TRBV11-2 13 TGTGCCAGCAGCTTAGAGCTGAGATACGAGCAGTACTTC CASSLELRYEQYF
once TRBJ2-3 TRBD2 TRBV7-3 15 TGTGCCAGCAGCTTAATGACGGGGGGGCCAGATACGCAGTATTTT CASSLMTGGPDTQYF
- TRBJ2-1 TRBD1 TRBV5-8 18 TGTGCCAGCAGCATCAGACAGGGGCGCTTATGGGGTCCGGGGGAGCAGTTCTTC CASSIRQGRLWGPGEQFF
- TRBJ1-5 - TRBV7-2 15 TGTGCCAGCAGCAGATCCGGGTCCGACGGGCAGCCCCAGCATTTT CASSRSGSDGQPQHF
- TRBJ2-2 - TRBV29-1 15 TGCAGCGTTGCGCTCAGGGAGGACCTAAACCGGGGAGCTGTTTTT CSVALREDLNRGAVF
- TRBJ2-1 - TRBV19 15 TGTGCCACCCCAGCAGGGTGTCTCTCCTACAATGAGCAGTTCTTC CATPAGCLSYNEQFF
- TRBJ2-7 TRBD2 TRBV7-9 16 TGTGCCAGCAGCCTTAGCGGGGGGCCCTTTGGGAACGAGCAGTACTTC CASSLSGGPFGNEQYF
- TRBJ1-2 - TRBV14 12 - CASSFGQGAGTF
- TRBJ2-2 TRBD2 TRBV6-1 17 TGTGCCAGCAGTGAACTTGTTATCGGGGGGTCCACCGGGGAGCTGTTTTTT CASSELVIGGSTGELFF
- TRBJ1-4 - TRBV24-1 14 TGTGCCACCAGTGCGGGGGGTGCTAATGAAAAACTGTTTTTT CATSAGGANEKLFF
- TRBJ2-7 - TRBV12-5 13 TGTGCTAGTGGTTTCGAGGTCAGGGGAGAGCAGTACTTC CASGFEVRGEQYF
- TRBJ2-7 TRBD1 TRBV19 15 TGTGCCAGTAGTACCCCCCCAGGGGGCGTTCGCGAGCAGTACTTC CASSTPPGGVREQYF
- TRBJ2-7 TRBD2 TRBV19 14 TGTGCCAGTAGTATGGGTCTAGCGGCCTACGAGCAGTACTTC CASSMGLAAYEQYF
- TRBJ1-3 TRBD1 TRBV29-1 14 TGCAGCGCACAGCCGGGACAGTCTGGAAACACCATATATTTT CSAQPGQSGNTIYF
- TRBJ2-2 - TRBV27 13 TGTGCCAGCAGTTTATCGGGGGCGGGGGAGCTGTTTTTT CASSLSGAGELFF
few TRBJ2-7 - TRBV10-3 15 TGTGCCATCAGTGATAGAGGGCCCGCGACCTACGAGCAGTACTTC CAISDRGPATYEQYF
- TRBJ1-2 - TRBV6-5 14 TGTGCCAGCAGTTACTCGGCCCAGGGAAATGGCTACACCTTC CASSYSAQGNGYTF
- TRBJ2-7 - TRBV21-1 15 TGTGCCAGCAGCATAGCGGGACTAGCGGGGAACGAGCAGTACTTC CASSIAGLAGNEQYF
- TRBJ2-1 TRBD2 TRBV18 17 TGTGCCAGCTCACGAGCTAGCGGGGGGCGTTCCGACAATGAGCAGTTCTTC CASSRASGGRSDNEQFF
- TRBJ1-6 - TRBV27 15 TGTGCCAGCAGTTTAGGCCAGGGGTTGGGGTCACCCCTCCACTTT CASSLGQGLGSPLHF
- TRBJ2-1 TRBD1 TRBV18 16 TGTGCCAGCTCACCACCTGGACAGGGTGGGCGCAATGAGCAGTTCTTC CASSPPGQGGRNEQFF
- TRBJ2-6 - TRBV19 15 TGTGCCAGTAGTATTTCCGGGTATGGGGCCAACGTCCTGACTTTC CASSISGYGANVLTF
- TRBJ2-7 TRBD1 TRBV7-7 15 TGTGCCAGCAGCTTAGGCGGGACAGGGGGCTACGAGCAGTACTTC CASSLGGTGGYEQYF
- TRBJ2-6 - TRBV30 17 TGTGCCTGGAGGGTAACAGAGGGCTACTCTGGGGCCAACGTCCTGACTTTC CAWRVTEGYSGANVLTF